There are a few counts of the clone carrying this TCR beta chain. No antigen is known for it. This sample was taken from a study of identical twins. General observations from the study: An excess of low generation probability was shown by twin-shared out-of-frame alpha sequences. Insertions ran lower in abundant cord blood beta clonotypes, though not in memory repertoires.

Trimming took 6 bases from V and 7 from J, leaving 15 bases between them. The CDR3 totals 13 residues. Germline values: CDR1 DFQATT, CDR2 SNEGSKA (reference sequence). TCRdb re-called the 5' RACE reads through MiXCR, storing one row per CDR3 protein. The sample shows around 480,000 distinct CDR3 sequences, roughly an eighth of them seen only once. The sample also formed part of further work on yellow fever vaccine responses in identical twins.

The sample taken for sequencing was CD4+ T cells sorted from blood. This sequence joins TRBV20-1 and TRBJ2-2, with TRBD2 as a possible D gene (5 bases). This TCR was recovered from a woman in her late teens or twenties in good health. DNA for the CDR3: TGCAGTGCCGAGGGTTCCCGTGGCGGGGAGCTGTTTTTT. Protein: CSAEGSRGGELFF.